This T cell receptor (beta chain) was retrieved from a study of CXCR3-negative and CXCR3-positive naive CD8 T cells. Comments on this clonotype: No antigen is known for it.

Carrying UMI labels, the TRB cDNA libraries were prepared through 5' RACE. TCRdb reanalyzed the 5' RACE reads and collapses them to one entry per CDR3 protein, without DNA. This listing includes 100,000 or so distinct CDR3 sequences. Notes on the study in general: More hydrophobic TRB CDR3s were found in CXCR3-positive naive cells than in CXCR3-negative naive cells.

From germline, CDR1 is SGHVS and CDR2 FQNEAQ. The CDR3 spans 15 residues. This receptor was taken from a human donor in good health. Some clones in this sample may be carry-over from other donors' samples. This sequence joins TRBV7-8 and TRBJ1-4; TCRdb lists TRBD1, though no DNA is available to test this call. Sequenced sample: naive CXCR3+ CD8+ T cells from blood. Subset of the sample: CD45RO-CCR7+CD27+CD95- naive CD8+ T cells expressing CXCR3 (TNR3+). Here the CDR3 reads CASSSRTGLNEKLFF.